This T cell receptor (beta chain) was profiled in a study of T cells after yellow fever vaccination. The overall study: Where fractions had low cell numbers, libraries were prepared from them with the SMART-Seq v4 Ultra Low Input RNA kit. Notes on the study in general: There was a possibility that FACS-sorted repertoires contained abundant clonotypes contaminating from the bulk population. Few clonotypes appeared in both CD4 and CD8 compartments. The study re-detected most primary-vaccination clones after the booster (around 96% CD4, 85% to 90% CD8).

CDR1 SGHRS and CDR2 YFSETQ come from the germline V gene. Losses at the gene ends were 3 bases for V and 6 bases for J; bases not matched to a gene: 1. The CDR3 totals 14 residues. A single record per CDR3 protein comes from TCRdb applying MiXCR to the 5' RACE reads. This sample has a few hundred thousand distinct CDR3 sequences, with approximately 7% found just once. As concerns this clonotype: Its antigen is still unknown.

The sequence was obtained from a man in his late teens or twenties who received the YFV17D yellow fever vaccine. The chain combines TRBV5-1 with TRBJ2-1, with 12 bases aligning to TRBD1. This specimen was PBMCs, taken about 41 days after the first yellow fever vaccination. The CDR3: CASSWGQGANEQFF. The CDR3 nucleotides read TGCGCCAGCAGCTGGGGACAGGGGGCCAATGAGCAGTTCTTC.